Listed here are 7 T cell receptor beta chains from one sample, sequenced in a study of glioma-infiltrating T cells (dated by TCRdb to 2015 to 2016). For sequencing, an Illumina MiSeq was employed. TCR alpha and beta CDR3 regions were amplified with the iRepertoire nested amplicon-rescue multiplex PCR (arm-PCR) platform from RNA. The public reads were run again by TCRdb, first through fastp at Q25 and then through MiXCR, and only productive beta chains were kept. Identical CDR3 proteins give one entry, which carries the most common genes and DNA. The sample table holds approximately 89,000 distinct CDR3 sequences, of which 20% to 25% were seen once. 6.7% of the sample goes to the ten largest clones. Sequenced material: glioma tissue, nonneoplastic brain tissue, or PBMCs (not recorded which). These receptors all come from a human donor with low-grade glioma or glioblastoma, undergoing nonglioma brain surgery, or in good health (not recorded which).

DNA for the CDR3: TGTGCCAGCAGCGTAGCCGGACTAGCTGGTGATACGCAGTATTTT. It is translated as CASSVAGLAGDTQYF. The V and J genes are TRBV9 and TRBJ2-3; 8 bases fit TRBD2. The CDR3 totals 15 residues. Germline CDR1 SGDLS, CDR2 YYNGEE. The V and J ends lost 0 bases and 6 bases, in that order; junction bases with no gene match: 6. The variable domain in full, with the rest retrieved from reference TRBV9 and TRBJ2-3, is DSGVTQTPKHLITATGQRVTLRCSPRSGDLSVYWYQQSLDQGLQFLIQYYNGEERAKGNILERFSAQQFPDLHSELNLSSLELGDSALYFCASSVAGLAGDTQYFGPGTRLTVL.

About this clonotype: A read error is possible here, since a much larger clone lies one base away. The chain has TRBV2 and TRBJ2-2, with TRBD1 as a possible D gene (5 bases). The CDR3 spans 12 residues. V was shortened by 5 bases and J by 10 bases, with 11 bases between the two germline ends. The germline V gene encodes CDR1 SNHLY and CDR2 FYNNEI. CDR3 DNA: TGTGCCAGCAGTCCTCAGGGAATGGAGCTGTTTTTT. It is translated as CASSPQGMELFF.

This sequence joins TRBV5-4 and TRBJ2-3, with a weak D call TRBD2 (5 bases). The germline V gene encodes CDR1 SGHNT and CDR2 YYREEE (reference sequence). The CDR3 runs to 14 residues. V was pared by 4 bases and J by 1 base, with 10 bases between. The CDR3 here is CASSLSGRTDTQYF. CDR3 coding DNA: TGTGCCAGCAGCCTCAGCGGACGCACAGATACGCAGTATTTT. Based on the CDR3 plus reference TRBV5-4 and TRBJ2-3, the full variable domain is ETGVTQSPTHLIKTRGQQVTLRCSSQSGHNTVSWYQQALGQGPQFIFQYYREEENGRGNFPPRFSGLQFPNYSSELNVNALELDDSALYLCASSLSGRTDTQYFGPGTRLTVL.

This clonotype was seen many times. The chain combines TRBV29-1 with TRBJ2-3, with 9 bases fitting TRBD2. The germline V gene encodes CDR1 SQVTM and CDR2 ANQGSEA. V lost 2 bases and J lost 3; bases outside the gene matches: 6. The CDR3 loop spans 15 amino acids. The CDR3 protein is CSVERRGGVTDTQYF. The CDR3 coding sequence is TGCAGCGTTGAAAGGCGGGGGGGCGTAACAGATACGCAGTATTTT.

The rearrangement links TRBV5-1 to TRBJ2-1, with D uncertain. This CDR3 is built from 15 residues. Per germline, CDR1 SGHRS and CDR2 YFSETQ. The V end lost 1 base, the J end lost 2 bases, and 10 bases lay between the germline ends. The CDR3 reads CASSLWQVAYNEQFF. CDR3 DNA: TGCGCCAGCAGCTTGTGGCAGGTAGCCTACAATGAGCAGTTCTTC.

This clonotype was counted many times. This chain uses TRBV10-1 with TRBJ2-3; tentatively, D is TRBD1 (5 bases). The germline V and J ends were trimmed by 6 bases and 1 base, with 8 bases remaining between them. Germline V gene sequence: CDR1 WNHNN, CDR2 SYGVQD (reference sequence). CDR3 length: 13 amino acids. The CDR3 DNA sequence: TGCGCCAGCAGCTCCAGGGGCACAGATACGCAGTATTTT. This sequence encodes CASSSRGTDTQYF.

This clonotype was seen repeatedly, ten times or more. The chain's CDR3 is CASTRDGDQPQHF. The CDR3, as DNA: TGTGCCAGCACTCGGGACGGTGATCAGCCCCAGCATTTT. J is TRBJ1-5 and V is TRBV2; tentatively, D is TRBD1 (5 bases). Trimming took off 7 bases at V and 5 bases at J, with 12 bases between the two ends. CDR1 SNHLY and CDR2 FYNNEI come from the germline V gene. This CDR3 contains 13 residues.